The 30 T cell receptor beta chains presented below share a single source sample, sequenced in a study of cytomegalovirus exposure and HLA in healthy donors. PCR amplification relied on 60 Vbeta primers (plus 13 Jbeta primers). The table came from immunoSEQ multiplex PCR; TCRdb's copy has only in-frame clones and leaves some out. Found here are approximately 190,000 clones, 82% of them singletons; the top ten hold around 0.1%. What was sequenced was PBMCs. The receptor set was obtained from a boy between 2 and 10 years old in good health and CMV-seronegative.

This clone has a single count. DNA for the CDR3: TGCAGTGCCCAAGCGGGAGATACGCAGTATTTT. Amino acids: CSAQAGDTQYF. The chain is built from TRBV20-1 and TRBJ2-3, with TRBD2 as a possible D gene (6 bases). The ends were cut back, 6 bases at V and 5 bases at J, with 9 bases in the middle. CDR3 length equals 11 residues. CDR1 and CDR2 from the germline V gene are DFQATT and SNEGSKA (reference sequence).

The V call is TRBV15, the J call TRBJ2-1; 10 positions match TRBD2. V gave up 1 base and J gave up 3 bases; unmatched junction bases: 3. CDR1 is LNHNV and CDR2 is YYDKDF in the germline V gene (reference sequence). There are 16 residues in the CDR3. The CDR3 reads CATSRGVAGGYNEQFF. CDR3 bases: TGTGCCACCAGCAGAGGGGTAGCGGGGGGCTACAATGAGCAGTTCTTC.

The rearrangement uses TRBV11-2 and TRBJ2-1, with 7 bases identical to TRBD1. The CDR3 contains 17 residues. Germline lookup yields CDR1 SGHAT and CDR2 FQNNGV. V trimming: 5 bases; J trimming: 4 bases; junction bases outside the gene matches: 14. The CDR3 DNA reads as TGTGCCAGCAGCCCCCGAGGGGGCAGAGATCCTTACAATGAGCAGTTCTTC. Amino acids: CASSPRGGRDPYNEQFF.

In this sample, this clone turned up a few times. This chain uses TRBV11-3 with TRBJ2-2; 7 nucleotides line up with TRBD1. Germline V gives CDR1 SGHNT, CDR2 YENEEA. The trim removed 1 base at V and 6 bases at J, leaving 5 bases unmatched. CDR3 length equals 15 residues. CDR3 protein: CASSLGGQLAGELFF. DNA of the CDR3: TGTGCCAGCAGCTTAGGGGGACAGCTAGCCGGGGAGCTGTTTTTT.

CDR3 amino acids: CASSLVGGTEAFF. CDR3 bases: TGTGCCAGCAGCTTAGTCGGGGGGACTGAAGCTTTCTTT. This chain connects TRBV11-2 to TRBJ1-1, with D perhaps TRBD1 (5 bases). Trimming shortened V by 1 base and J by 5 bases, and 8 bases separated the two germline ends. Germline CDR1 reads SGHAT; CDR2 reads FQNNGV. The CDR3 loop spans 13 amino acids.

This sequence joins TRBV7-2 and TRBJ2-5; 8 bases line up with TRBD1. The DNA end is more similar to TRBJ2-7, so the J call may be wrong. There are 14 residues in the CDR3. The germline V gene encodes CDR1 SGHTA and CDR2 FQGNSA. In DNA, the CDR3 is TGTGCCAGCAGCTTAGCCGGGACAGGCGCCGAGCAGTACTTC. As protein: CASSLAGTGAEQYF.

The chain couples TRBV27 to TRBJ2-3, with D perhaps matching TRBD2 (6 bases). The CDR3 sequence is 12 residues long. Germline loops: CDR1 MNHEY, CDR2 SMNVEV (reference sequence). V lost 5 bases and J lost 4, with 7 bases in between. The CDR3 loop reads CASSRLADTQYF. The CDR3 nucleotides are TGTGCCAGCAGTCGACTAGCAGATACGCAGTATTTT.

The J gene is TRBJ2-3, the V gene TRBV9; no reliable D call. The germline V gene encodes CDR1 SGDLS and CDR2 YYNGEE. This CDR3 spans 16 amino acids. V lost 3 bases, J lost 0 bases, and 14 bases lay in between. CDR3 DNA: TGTGCCAGCAGCGCCCGATTACTATTGAGCACAGATACGCAGTATTTT. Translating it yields CASSARLLLSTDTQYF.

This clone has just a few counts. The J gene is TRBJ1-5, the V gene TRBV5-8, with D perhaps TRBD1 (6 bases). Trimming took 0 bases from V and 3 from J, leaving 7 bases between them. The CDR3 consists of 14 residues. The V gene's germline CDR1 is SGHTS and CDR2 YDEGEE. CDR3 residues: CASSLGGLNQPQHF. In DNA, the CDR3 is TGTGCCAGCAGCTTGGGGGGGCTCAATCAGCCCCAGCATTTT.

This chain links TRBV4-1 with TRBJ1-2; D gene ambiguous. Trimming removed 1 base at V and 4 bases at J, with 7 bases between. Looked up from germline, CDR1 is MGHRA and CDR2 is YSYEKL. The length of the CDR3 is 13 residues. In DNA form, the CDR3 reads TGCGCCAGCAGCCAAGGTGCGTCCTATGGCTACACCTTC. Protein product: CASSQGASYGYTF.

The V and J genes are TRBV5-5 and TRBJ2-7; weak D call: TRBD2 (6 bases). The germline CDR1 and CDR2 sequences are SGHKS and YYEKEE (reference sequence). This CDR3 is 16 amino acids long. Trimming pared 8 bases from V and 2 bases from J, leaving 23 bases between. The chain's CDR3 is CASRLRLGLSPYEQYF. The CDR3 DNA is TGTGCCAGTAGACTTAGGTTGGGACTGAGTCCCTACGAGCAGTACTTC.

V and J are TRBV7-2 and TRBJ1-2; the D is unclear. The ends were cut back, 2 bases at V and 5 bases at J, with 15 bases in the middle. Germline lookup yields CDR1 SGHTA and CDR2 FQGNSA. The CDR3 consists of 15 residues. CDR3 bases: TGTGCCAGCAGCTTAATGGTCTACAGCCCGTATGGCTACACCTTC. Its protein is CASSLMVYSPYGYTF.

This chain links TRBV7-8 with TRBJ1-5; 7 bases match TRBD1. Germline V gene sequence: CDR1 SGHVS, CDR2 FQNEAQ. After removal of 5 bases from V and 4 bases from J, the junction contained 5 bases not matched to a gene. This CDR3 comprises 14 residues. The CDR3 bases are TGTGCCAGCAGCGAGGGGGCTGGAAATCAGCCCCAGCATTTT. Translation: CASSEGAGNQPQHF. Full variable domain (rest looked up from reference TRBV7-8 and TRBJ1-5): GAGVSQSPRYKVAKRGQDVALRCDPISGHVSLFWYQQALGQGPEFLTYFQNEAQLDKSGLPSDRFFAERPEGSVSTLKIQRTQQEDSAVYLCASSEGAGNQPQHFGDGTRLSIL.

The CDR3 loop is CSVTNRPANYNEQFF. Written as DNA, the CDR3 is TGCAGCGTTACTAACAGGCCAGCGAACTACAATGAGCAGTTCTTC. The V gene is TRBV29-1, the J gene TRBJ2-1; D possibly corresponds to TRBD1 (5 bases). Germline values: CDR1 SQVTM, CDR2 ANQGSEA. V lost 5 bases to trimming and J lost 3 bases, with 17 bases between them. This CDR3 has 15 amino acids.

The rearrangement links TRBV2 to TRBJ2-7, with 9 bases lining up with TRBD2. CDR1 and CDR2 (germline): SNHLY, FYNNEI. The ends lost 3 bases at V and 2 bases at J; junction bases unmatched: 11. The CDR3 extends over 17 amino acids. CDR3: CASSDPTSGRRAYEQYF. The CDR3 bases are TGTGCCAGCAGTGATCCGACTAGCGGACGTAGAGCCTACGAGCAGTACTTC.

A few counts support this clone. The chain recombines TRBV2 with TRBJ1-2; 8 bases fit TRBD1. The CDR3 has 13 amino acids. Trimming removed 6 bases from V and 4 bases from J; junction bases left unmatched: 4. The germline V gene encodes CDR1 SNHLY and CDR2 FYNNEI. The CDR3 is CASRGDRFYGYTF. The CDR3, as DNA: TGTGCCAGCAGAGGGGACAGGTTCTATGGCTACACCTTC.

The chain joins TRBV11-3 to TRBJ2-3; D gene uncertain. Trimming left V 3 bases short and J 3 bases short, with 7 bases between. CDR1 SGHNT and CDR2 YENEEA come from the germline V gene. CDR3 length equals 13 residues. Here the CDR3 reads CASSLRETDTQYF. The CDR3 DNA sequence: TGTGCCAGCAGCTTGAGAGAGACAGATACGCAGTATTTT.

The CDR3 coding sequence is TGTGCCAGCAGCTTGGCCGACAGGGCTGGGGAAAAACTGTTTTTT. It codes for CASSLADRAGEKLFF. The rearrangement uses TRBV7-9 and TRBJ1-4; 7 bases match TRBD1. The V gene end was trimmed by 3 bases and the J gene end by 8 bases; junction bases not matched to a gene: 9. This CDR3 has 15 residues. CDR1 is SEHNR, CDR2 FQNEAQ, per germline (reference sequence).

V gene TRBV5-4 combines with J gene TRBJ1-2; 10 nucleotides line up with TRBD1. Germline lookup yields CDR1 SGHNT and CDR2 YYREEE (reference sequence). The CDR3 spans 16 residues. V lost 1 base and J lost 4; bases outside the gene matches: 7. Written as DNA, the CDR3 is TGTGCCAGCAGCTTGTATGGGACAGGGGCTTCCTATGGCTACACCTTC. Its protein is CASSLYGTGASYGYTF.

Here the CDR3 reads CASSKALAGGLSYEQYF. CDR3 coding DNA: TGTGCCAGCAGCAAAGCGCTAGCGGGGGGCCTATCCTACGAGCAGTACTTC. This chain links TRBV21-1 with TRBJ2-7; TRBD2 was called by the table and not checked on the DNA. TRBV21-1 is marked as a pseudogene. There are 17 residues in the CDR3.

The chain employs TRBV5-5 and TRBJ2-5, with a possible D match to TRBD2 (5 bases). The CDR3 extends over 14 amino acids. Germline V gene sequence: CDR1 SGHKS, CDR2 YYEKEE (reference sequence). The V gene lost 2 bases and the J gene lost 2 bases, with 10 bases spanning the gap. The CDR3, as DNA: TGTGCCAGCAGCTTAGGACTTCGACAAGAGACCCAGTACTTC. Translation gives CASSLGLRQETQYF.

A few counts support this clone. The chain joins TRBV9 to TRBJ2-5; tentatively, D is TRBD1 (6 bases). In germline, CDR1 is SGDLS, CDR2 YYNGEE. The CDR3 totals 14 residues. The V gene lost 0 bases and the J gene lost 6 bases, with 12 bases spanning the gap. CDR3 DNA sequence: TGTGCCAGCAGCGTAGGTCTAGGGACAAAGACCCAGTACTTC. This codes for CASSVGLGTKTQYF.

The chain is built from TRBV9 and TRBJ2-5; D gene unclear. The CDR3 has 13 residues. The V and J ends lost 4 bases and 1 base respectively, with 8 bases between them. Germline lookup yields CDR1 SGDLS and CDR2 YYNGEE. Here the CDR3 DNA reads TGTGCCAGCAGCCCACTACCCCAAGAGACCCAGTACTTC. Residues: CASSPLPQETQYF. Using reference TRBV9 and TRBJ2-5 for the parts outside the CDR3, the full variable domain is DSGVTQTPKHLITATGQRVTLRCSPRSGDLSVYWYQQSLDQGLQFLIQYYNGEERAKGNILERFSAQQFPDLHSELNLSSLELGDSALYFCASSPLPQETQYFGPGTRLLVL.

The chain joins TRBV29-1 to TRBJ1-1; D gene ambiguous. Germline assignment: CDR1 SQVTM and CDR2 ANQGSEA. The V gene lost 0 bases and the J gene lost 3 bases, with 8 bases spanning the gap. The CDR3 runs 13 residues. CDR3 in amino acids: CSVEDQRYTEAFF. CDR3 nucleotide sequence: TGCAGCGTTGAAGATCAACGGTACACTGAAGCTTTCTTT.

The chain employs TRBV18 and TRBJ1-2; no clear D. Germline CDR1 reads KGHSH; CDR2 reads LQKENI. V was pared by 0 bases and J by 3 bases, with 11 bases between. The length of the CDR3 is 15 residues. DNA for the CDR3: TGTGCCAGCTCACCACCAAGGGCGGAGGACTATGGCTACACCTTC. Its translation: CASSPPRAEDYGYTF.

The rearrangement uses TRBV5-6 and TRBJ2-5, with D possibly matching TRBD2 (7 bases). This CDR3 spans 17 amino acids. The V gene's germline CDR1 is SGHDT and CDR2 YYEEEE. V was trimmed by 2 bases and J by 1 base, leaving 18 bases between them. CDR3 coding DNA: TGTGCCAGCAGCTTCTTTGAAGGGAGGGGGGTCCAAGAGACCCAGTACTTC. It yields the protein CASSFFEGRGVQETQYF.

The CDR3 loop is CASSPTTTGLAPHSGANVLTF. The CDR3 DNA sequence: TGCGCCAGCAGCCCCACTACCACCGGACTAGCCCCCCACTCTGGGGCCAACGTCCTGACTTTC. This rearrangement joins TRBV4-3 to TRBJ2-6, with 8 bases lining up with TRBD2. The germline gives CDR1 LGHNA, CDR2 YSLEER. V was pared by 4 bases and J by 0 bases, with 17 bases of the junction left unmatched. The CDR3 length is 21 residues.

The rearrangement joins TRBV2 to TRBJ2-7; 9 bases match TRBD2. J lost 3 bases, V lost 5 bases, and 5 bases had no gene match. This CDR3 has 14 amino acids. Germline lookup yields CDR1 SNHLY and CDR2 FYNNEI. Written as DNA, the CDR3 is TGTGCCAGCAGTCTAGCGGGACACTTCTACGAGCAGTACTTC. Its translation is CASSLAGHFYEQYF.

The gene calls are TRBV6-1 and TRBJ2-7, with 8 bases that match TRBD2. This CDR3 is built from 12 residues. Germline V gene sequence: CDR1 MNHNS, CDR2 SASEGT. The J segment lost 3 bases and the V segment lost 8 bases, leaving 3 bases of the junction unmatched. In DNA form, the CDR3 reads TGTGCCAGCGGCGGGGGGTACTACGAGCAGTACTTC. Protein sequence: CASGGGYYEQYF.

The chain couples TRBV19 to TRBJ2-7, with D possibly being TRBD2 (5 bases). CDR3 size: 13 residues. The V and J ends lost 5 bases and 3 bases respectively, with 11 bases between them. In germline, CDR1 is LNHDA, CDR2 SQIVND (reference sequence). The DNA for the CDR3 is TGTGCCAGTAGTTCCAGACTACGCTACGAGCAGTACTTC. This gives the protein CASSSRLRYEQYF. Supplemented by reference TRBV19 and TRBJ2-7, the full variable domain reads DGGITQSPKYLFRKEGQNVTLSCEQNLNHDAMYWYRQDPGQGLRLIYYSQIVNDFQKGDIAEGYSVSREKKESFPLTVTSAQKNPTAFYLCASSSRLRYEQYFGPGTRLTVT.